Given below is one TCR beta chain in context. The assay was immunoSEQ multiplex PCR, and TCRdb's table has in-frame clones only and misses some. The sample lists some 11,000 clones, roughly 72% seen once, with 6% to 8% in the top ten. This CDR3 region has 15 residues. V lost 0 bases and J 3 bases, leaving 12 bases between the germline ends. The germline gives CDR1 SGHRS, CDR2 YFSETQ. The data were obtained in a study of T cell repertoires in urothelial bladder cancer. Sequences were obtained from tumor-infiltrating cells from bladder cancer. This sequence originates from a human donor with a benign inflammatory bladder lesion. The chain employs TRBV5-1 and TRBJ2-5; TRBD1 or TRBD2 may be the D gene (6 bases each). The CDR3 DNA sequence: TGCGCCAGCAGCTTGGCCGGGGGCGTGGAAGAGACCCAGTACTTC. Encoded protein: CASSLAGGVEETQYF.